These T cell receptor beta chains were read from a single sample in a study of cytomegalovirus exposure and HLA in healthy donors. Generated by immunoSEQ multiplex PCR, the TCRdb table keeps only in-frame clones and is missing some. The sample lists some 140,000 clones; about 86% were seen once. Sequencing was done on a sample of PBMCs. The receptors here all came from a human donor in good health. Both conserved end residues are part of each CDR3. D genes are given only for firm matches. The size field is filled for only some rows; it gives once, few, many or a size class.

V	size	J	D	DNA	CDR3
TRBV5-1	.	TRBJ2-7	.	TGCGCCAGCAGCCGCGGGACTTCTCAAGCCTACGAGCAGTACTTC	CASSRGTSQAYEQYF
TRBV5-4	.	TRBJ2-1	.	TGTGCCAGCAGCCTCGGGACAAGGTACAATGAGCAGTTCTTC	CASSLGTRYNEQFF
TRBV7-8	few	TRBJ1-2	.	TGTGCCAGCAGCTTATCCCTAGGCTATGGCTACACCTTC	CASSLSLGYGYTF
TRBV13	once	TRBJ1-4	.	TGTGCCAGCAGCTCGGGGAGTAATGAAAAACTGTTTTTT	CASSSGSNEKLFF
TRBV30	.	TRBJ2-1	.	TGTGCCTGGAGTGCGGTCTCTTCCGCGTACAATGAGCAGTTCTTC	CAWSAVSSAYNEQFF
TRBV5-5	.	TRBJ2-7	TRBD2	TGTGCCAGCAGCTTTCCCAGCGGGATCAGAGACCAGTACTTC	CASSFPSGIRDQYF
TRBV4-2	.	TRBJ2-2	.	TGTGCCAGCAGCCCTAATAGACAGACCAACACCGGGGAGCTGTTTTTT	CASSPNRQTNTGELFF
TRBV11-2	.	TRBJ1-4	.	TGTGCCAGCAGCTTAGAAGTCTCCGGGGATGGTGAAAAACTGTTTTTT	CASSLEVSGDGEKLFF
TRBV11-2	.	TRBJ1-2	.	TGTGCCAGCAGCCCCCGGGACTCCGGATCGGCTGGCTACACCTTC	CASSPRDSGSAGYTF
TRBV4-2	.	TRBJ1-5	TRBD1	TGTGCCAGCAGCCAAGGGAGGCAGGGGGATCAGCCCCAGCATTTT	CASSQGRQGDQPQHF
TRBV25-1	.	TRBJ2-3	TRBD2	TGTGCCAGCAGTGACAAGGTAGCGGGGAATTCAGATACGCAGTATTTT	CASSDKVAGNSDTQYF
TRBV7-2	.	TRBJ1-1	.	TGTGCCAGCAGCTTAGATCCCAGGGGACACACTGAAGCTTTCTTT	CASSLDPRGHTEAFF
TRBV19	.	TRBJ1-2	.	TGTGCCAGTAGTATCCGGGACACCTATGGCTACACCTTC	CASSIRDTYGYTF
TRBV18	.	TRBJ1-3	.	TGTGCCAGCTCACCCTCCTTACTTCTCGGTGGAAACACCATATATTTT	CASSPSLLLGGNTIYF
TRBV5-4	.	TRBJ2-7	TRBD2	TGTGCCAGCAGCCCTAGCGGGCGTCCCTACGAGCAGTACTTC	CASSPSGRPYEQYF
TRBV27	.	TRBJ1-3	.	TGTGCCAGCAGTCCTATAGGGGGCTCTGGAAACACCATATATTTT	CASSPIGGSGNTIYF
TRBV15	.	TRBJ2-2	.	TGTGCCACCAGGGGGGGAGCGAACACCGGGGAGCTGTTTTTT	CATRGGANTGELFF
TRBV25-1	.	TRBJ1-1	.	TGTGCCAGCAGTGAATCGGGGGGTCGCGGCACTGAAGCTTTCTTT	CASSESGGRGTEAFF
TRBV29-1	.	TRBJ2-5	TRBD2	TGCAGCGTTGAAATCCCCTCTAGACTAGCGGCCGAGGGGACCCAGTACTTC	CSVEIPSRLAAEGTQYF
TRBV6-1	.	TRBJ2-2	.	TGTGCCAGCAAAGGGGGTAACACCGGGGAGCTGTTTTTT	CASKGGNTGELFF
TRBV9	.	TRBJ2-1	TRBD2	TGTGCCAGCAGTCAGAGGGAGGGGCGTAGCTCCTACAATGAGCAGTTCTTC	CASSQREGRSSYNEQFF
TRBV7-3	.	TRBJ2-2	.	TGTGCCAGCAGCTTATTAGGCGCCGGAGGAACCGGGGAGCTGTTTTTT	CASSLLGAGGTGELFF
TRBV2	.	TRBJ2-5	.	TGTGCCAGCAGCATCCAAGAGACCCAGTACTTC	CASSIQETQYF
TRBV6-5	.	TRBJ1-6	TRBD1	TGTGCCAGCAGTTCCACAGGGGTTTCACCCCTCCACTTT	CASSSTGVSPLHF
TRBV19	.	TRBJ2-1	.	TGTGCCAGTAGTATAGGCGGGAATGAGCAGTTCTTC	CASSIGGNEQFF
TRBV5-4	.	TRBJ1-1	.	TGTGCCAGCAGCCAGGTGGTGAACACTGAAGCTTTCTTT	CASSQVVNTEAFF
TRBV6-5	.	TRBJ1-2	TRBD1	TGTGCCAGCCACCGGGACAGGACCTATGGCTACACCTTC	CASHRDRTYGYTF
TRBV6-6	.	TRBJ1-2	.	TGTGCCAGCAGTTACTATATAGGGGATGGAGGGAGCTACACCTTC	CASSYYIGDGGSYTF
TRBV6-5	once	TRBJ1-1	.	TGTGCCAGCAGTTACGCAGGGTCGGCGAACACTGAAGCTTTCTTT	CASSYAGSANTEAFF
TRBV5-1	.	TRBJ2-1	.	TGCGCCAGCAGGTCCCGTGACAATGAGCAGTTCTTC	CASRSRDNEQFF
TRBV7-9	.	TRBJ1-4	.	TGTGCCAGCAGCCATACCCAGGGCGGTGAAAAACTGTTTTTT	CASSHTQGGEKLFF
TRBV5-1	.	TRBJ2-7	.	TGCGCCAGCAGCTTGGCACAGAATAGAGAGCAGTACTTC	CASSLAQNREQYF
TRBV19	.	TRBJ1-2	.	TGTGCCAGTAGTATCCTGGGCAGTTACTATGGCTACACCTTC	CASSILGSYYGYTF
TRBV19	.	TRBJ2-5	.	TGTGCCAGTAACCCCTCAGCCTGCAGGGGCCAAGAGACCCAGTACTTC	CASNPSACRGQETQYF
TRBV27	.	TRBJ1-5	TRBD1	TGTGCCAGCAGTTTACTAGGACAGGGCGGGCAGCCCCAGCATTTT	CASSLLGQGGQPQHF
TRBV5-1	.	TRBJ2-7	TRBD2	TGCGCCAGCAGCTTGGCGCTAGCGGGGCGCTACGAGCAGTACTTC	CASSLALAGRYEQYF
TRBV5-1	.	TRBJ2-2	.	TGCGCCAGCAGCCCCAATCCGTCAGGGAACACCGGGGAGCTGTTTTTT	CASSPNPSGNTGELFF
TRBV5-4	.	TRBJ1-2	.	TGTGCCAGCAGCTATCCGACCGCCGGCGGATCCTATGGCTACACCTTC	CASSYPTAGGSYGYTF
TRBV7-3	.	TRBJ1-1	.	TGTGCCAGCAGCTTAACGACCGGGACACAGAACACTGAAGCTTTCTTT	CASSLTTGTQNTEAFF
TRBV27	.	TRBJ1-4	.	TGTGCCAGCAGTTCGTTCGTTGGGGCACAAGAAAAACTGTTTTTT	CASSSFVGAQEKLFF
TRBV25-1	.	TRBJ2-7	.	TGTGCCAGCGGCGGGGTTTCCCGGTACGAGCAGTACTTC	CASGGVSRYEQYF
TRBV7-8	.	TRBJ1-5	.	TGTGCCAGCAGCTTAGTAGCGACAGGTTACAATCAGCCCCAGCATTTT	CASSLVATGYNQPQHF
TRBV28	.	TRBJ2-7	.	TGTGCCAGCACCACCCTAGTCCCTTATGGGCAGTACTTC	CASTTLVPYGQYF
TRBV4-3	.	TRBJ2-7	.	TGCGCCAGCAGTCCTAAAGTAGGCTCCACAGGGACCCACGAGCAGTACTTC	CASSPKVGSTGTHEQYF
TRBV28	.	TRBJ1-5	.	TGTGCCAGCAGTTTAACGTTGGAGGAAAATCAGCCCCAGCATTTT	CASSLTLEENQPQHF
TRBV2	.	TRBJ2-7	.	TGTGCCAGCAGATGGCGGGATTACATATGGGAGCAGTACTTC	CASRWRDYIWEQYF
TRBV2	.	TRBJ1-1	.	TGTGCCAGCAGACTCGCGGGGAGGTCTGAAGCTTTCTTT	CASRLAGRSEAFF
TRBV7-9	.	TRBJ2-3	.	TGTGCCAGCAGCTTAACAGGATACGACCTAAGCACAGATACGCAGTATTTT	CASSLTGYDLSTDTQYF
TRBV5-4	.	TRBJ1-1	.	TGTGCCAGCAGCCTAACAGGGTACACTGAAGCTTTCTTT	CASSLTGYTEAFF
TRBV28	.	TRBJ1-1	TRBD1	TGTGCCAGCAGTTCCATACGAGGGGACAGCCAAGAAGGTGAAGCTTTCTTT	CASSSIRGDSQEGEAFF
TRBV2	.	TRBJ1-5	.	TGTGCCAGCAGTGATAAGGGAGTTGTTCAGCCCCAGCATTTT	CASSDKGVVQPQHF